The 28 T cell receptor beta chains listed next were all sequenced from one sample in a study of T cells in Graves' hyperthyroidism and ophthalmopathy. RNA transcripts provided the source from which TCR beta CDR3 regions were amplified. First-round RT-PCR with HTBI primers amplified the TCR CDR3 region. TCRdb reprocessed the multiplex PCR reads with MiXCR, giving one entry per CDR3 protein. The profile shows about 660,000 distinct CDR3 sequences, about 45% of them singletons. Material: peripheral blood or thyroid tissue (not recorded which). Every receptor here comes from an adult man with Graves' disease, either hyperthyroidism or ophthalmopathy (not recorded which).

V and J are TRBV19 and TRBJ2-7, with 10 bases aligning to TRBD2. Germline CDR1 is LNHDA and CDR2 is SQIVND (reference sequence). This CDR3 region has 15 residues. The J segment lost 0 bases and the V segment lost 4 bases, leaving 3 bases of the junction unmatched. As DNA, the CDR3 is TGTGCCAGTAGTAACCTAGCGGGAGCCTCCTACGAGCAGTACTTC. Translating it yields CASSNLAGASYEQYF.

The J gene is TRBJ2-5, the V gene TRBV5-6; D is unresolved. The CDR3 runs to 16 residues. Trimming took off 2 bases at V and 4 bases at J, with 18 bases between the two ends. Per germline, CDR1 SGHDT and CDR2 YYEEEE. The CDR3 DNA sequence: TGTGCCAGCAGCTTTATCGGCGATATAGTCGGAGAGACCCAGTACTTC. Its translation: CASSFIGDIVGETQYF.

The rearrangement joins TRBV2 to TRBJ1-1; D gene unclear. Germline CDR1 is SNHLY and CDR2 is FYNNEI. V gave up 6 bases and J gave up 0 bases, with 14 bases separating them. This CDR3 spans 15 amino acids. The CDR3, as DNA: TGTGCCAGCAGCTTAAACCAGATCTTGAACACTGAAGCTTTCTTT. Protein: CASSLNQILNTEAFF.

In nucleotides, the CDR3 is TGTGCCAGCAGTAAACCGGGAGGGGGCGAAGGCTACACCTTC. Translating it yields CASSKPGGGEGYTF. The chain joins TRBV2 to TRBJ1-2; 7 nucleotides line up with TRBD1. Germline CDR1 and CDR2: SNHLY and FYNNEI. Germline trimming cut 5 bases from V and 8 bases from J; bases unmatched to any gene: 11. CDR3 size: 14 residues.

This clonotype has ten or more counts. The chain is built from TRBV25-1 and TRBJ1-1; TRBD1 agrees at 7 bases. This CDR3 is built from 15 residues. Germline V gene data show CDR1 as MGHDK and CDR2 as SYGVNS. With 4 bases clipped from V and 1 base from J, the junction kept 6 bases outside the gene matches. The CDR3 DNA sequence: TGTGCCAGCAGTGCTCCGACAGGGAGGAACACTGAAGCTTTCTTT. Encoded protein: CASSAPTGRNTEAFF. The full variable domain, completed using reference TRBV25-1 and TRBJ1-1, is EADIYQTPRYLVIGTGKKITLECSQTMGHDKMYWYQQDPGMELHLIHYSYGVNSTEKGDLSSESTVSRIRTEHFPLTLESARPSHTSQYLCASSAPTGRNTEAFFGQGTRLTVV.

The sample holds a few counts of this clonotype. V gene TRBV7-9 combines with J gene TRBJ1-2; TRBD1 aligns across 7 bases. This CDR3 spans 15 amino acids. The V segment lost 5 bases and the J segment 2 bases; nucleotides outside the gene matches: 8. Looked up from germline, CDR1 is SEHNR and CDR2 is FQNEAQ (reference sequence). This chain's CDR3 is CASSLNRGANYGYTF. DNA of the CDR3: TGTGCCAGCAGCCTAAACAGGGGAGCAAACTATGGCTACACCTTC.

This clonotype was counted many times. The chain is built from TRBV24-1 and TRBJ2-7; 7 bases are a match to TRBD1. V lost 7 bases to trimming and J lost 1 base; unmatched junction nucleotides: 6. Germline V gene sequence: CDR1 KGHDR, CDR2 SFDVKD. The CDR3 is made up of 14 amino acids. In DNA form, the CDR3 reads TGTGCCACCAGATCCGGGACAGAATCCTACGAGCAGTACTTC. Its translation: CATRSGTESYEQYF.

The chain employs TRBV9 and TRBJ2-7; D is perhaps TRBD2 (6 bases). The CDR3 has 14 amino acids. V was cut by 0 bases and J by 3 bases, with 10 bases left in between. Germline CDR1 and CDR2: SGDLS and YYNGEE. In DNA, the CDR3 is TGTGCCAGCAGCGTAGACGGCGGGAACTACGAGCAGTACTTC. It yields the protein CASSVDGGNYEQYF.

V is TRBV11-1 and J is TRBJ1-2; no clear D gene. Between the trimmed V and J ends, which lost 4 bases and 0 bases, there was a span of 9 bases. This CDR3 has 14 residues. Germline V gene data show CDR1 as SGHAT and CDR2 as FQDESV (reference sequence). CDR3 in DNA: TGTGCCAGCAGCTCCGACCAGTCTAACTATGGCTACACCTTC. Translation gives CASSSDQSNYGYTF.

The table lists this clonotype with a few counts. The rearrangement joins TRBV19 to TRBJ2-5, with 11 bases aligning to TRBD2. After removal of 3 bases from V and 7 bases from J, the junction contained 10 bases not matched to a gene. Germline CDR1 is LNHDA and CDR2 is SQIVND (reference sequence). This CDR3 region has 16 residues. CDR3 DNA sequence: TGTGCCAGTAGTATTCTCTCTAGCGGGGGGCAGGGGACCCAGTACTTC. It translates to CASSILSSGGQGTQYF.

This clonotype was detected only a few times. The rearrangement links TRBV7-2 to TRBJ1-1, with 7 positions matching TRBD1. Germline V gene lookup returns CDR1 SGHTA and CDR2 FQGNSA. V lost 5 bases, J lost 4 bases, and 10 bases stayed unmatched. The CDR3 consists of 15 residues. The CDR3: CASSNIGGYGTEAFF. CDR3 nucleotides: TGTGCCAGCAGCAACATAGGGGGCTACGGCACTGAAGCTTTCTTT. The full variable domain, completed using reference TRBV7-2 and TRBJ1-1, is GAGVSQSPSNKVTEKGKDVELRCDPISGHTALYWYRQSLGQGLEFLIYFQGNSAPDKSGLPSDRFSAERTGGSVSTLTIQRTQQEDSAVYLCASSNIGGYGTEAFFGQGTRLTVV.

The chain recombines TRBV7-2 with TRBJ1-4; 7 nucleotides agree with TRBD1. Germline V gene data show CDR1 as SGHTA and CDR2 as FQGNSA. Unmatched junction bases numbered 8, after V lost 5 bases and J lost 5 bases. This CDR3 contains 15 residues. The CDR3 here is CASSQVRGQNEKLFF. Written as DNA, the CDR3 is TGTGCCAGCAGCCAAGTAAGGGGGCAGAATGAAAAACTGTTTTTT. The full variable domain, rest sourced from reference TRBV7-2 and TRBJ1-4, is GAGVSQSPSNKVTEKGKDVELRCDPISGHTALYWYRQSLGQGLEFLIYFQGNSAPDKSGLPSDRFSAERTGGSVSTLTIQRTQQEDSAVYLCASSQVRGQNEKLFFGSGTQLSVL.

Concerning this clonotype: The germline gene is not matched at one end of the junction; a read error may be the cause. V gene TRBV7-9 combines with J gene TRBJ1-2; D is unclear. The CDR3 loop spans 14 amino acids. The germline CDR1 and CDR2 sequences are SEHNR and FQNEAQ (reference sequence). CDR3 nucleotide sequence: TGCGCCAGCAGCCAAGTCGAAGGGCGCCTCGGCTACACCTTC. Translated: CASSQVEGRLGYTF.

This clonotype was picked up a small number of times. The rearrangement links TRBV5-1 to TRBJ2-5; 9 positions match TRBD1. Germline loops: CDR1 SGHRS, CDR2 YFSETQ. V lost 4 bases to trimming and J lost 1 base; unmatched junction nucleotides: 5. This CDR3 region has 15 residues. CDR3 DNA sequence: TGCGCCAGCAGCCTTGGACAGGGGTTCCAAGAGACCCAGTACTTC. As protein: CASSLGQGFQETQYF.

This rearrangement joins TRBV24-1 to TRBJ2-5; 10 positions agree with TRBD2. The CDR3 sequence is 17 residues long. Germline CDR1 reads KGHDR; CDR2 reads SFDVKD. With 4 bases clipped from V and 0 bases from J, the junction kept 7 bases outside the gene matches. CDR3 sequence: CATSDPGLAEYQETQYF. In nucleotides, the CDR3 is TGTGCCACCAGTGACCCTGGACTAGCGGAGTACCAAGAGACCCAGTACTTC.

Turning to this clonotype: One junction end disagrees with the germline gene, perhaps due to a read error. This chain links TRBV29-1 with TRBJ2-7; a possible D gene is TRBD1 (6 bases). This CDR3 has 14 residues. Germline CDR1 SQVTM, CDR2 ANQGSEA. CDR3 residues: CSVTGTLGSYQQYF. In DNA form, the CDR3 reads TGCAGCGTTACCGGGACATTAGGATCCTACCAGCAGTACTTC.

The chain is built from TRBV2 and TRBJ1-6, with TRBD1 matching 8 bases. The J segment lost 12 bases and the V segment lost 8 bases, leaving 15 bases of the junction unmatched. This CDR3 has 15 residues. The germline V gene encodes CDR1 SNHLY and CDR2 FYNNEI. CDR3 amino acids: CASEPTGGGNGPLHF. The CDR3 region has the DNA TGTGCCAGCGAGCCAACAGGGGGTGGCAATGGACCCCTCCACTTT.

Notes on this clonotype: Compared with germline, one end of the junction differs, possibly owing to a read error. This chain connects TRBV7-6 to TRBJ1-4; D is perhaps TRBD1 (6 bases). This CDR3 spans 15 amino acids. From germline, CDR1 is SGHVS and CDR2 FNYEAQ. CDR3 DNA: TGTGCCAGCAGCCTAGCGTGGGGGGCGGCCGGGAAACTGTTTTTT. Translating it yields CASSLAWGAAGKLFF.

V gene TRBV7-3 combines with J gene TRBJ2-5, with 10 bases identical to TRBD2. With 3 bases clipped from V and 0 bases from J, the junction kept 4 bases outside the gene matches. The length of the CDR3 is 16 residues. Germline CDR1 is SGHTA and CDR2 is FQGTGA. CDR3 protein: CASSLASGRNQETQYF. In DNA, the CDR3 is TGTGCCAGCAGCTTGGCTAGCGGGAGAAACCAAGAGACCCAGTACTTC.

This sequence joins TRBV10-3 and TRBJ2-7; no definite D call. Germline CDR1 and CDR2: ENHRY and SYGVKD. V gave up 3 bases and J gave up 4 bases, with 13 bases separating them. The CDR3 loop spans 14 amino acids. CDR3 nucleotides: TGTGCCATCAGTGAACGGCCTGTGTGGTACGAGCAGTACTTC. Translation gives CAISERPVWYEQYF.

The rearrangement links TRBV10-3 to TRBJ1-4; D unresolved. Germline CDR1 and CDR2: ENHRY and SYGVKD. CDR3 length: 14 amino acids. The germline V and J ends were trimmed by 2 bases and 8 bases, with 12 bases remaining between them. The CDR3 DNA follows: TGTGCCATCAGTGAGACTAGCGGGGTGGAAAAACTGTTTTTT. Amino acids: CAISETSGVEKLFF.

The chain combines TRBV24-1 with TRBJ2-7; 10 bases align to TRBD2. The CDR3 contains 16 residues. Per germline, CDR1 KGHDR and CDR2 SFDVKD. The CDR3 is CVTSDSRLAGDYEQYF. CDR3 nucleotides: TGTGTTACCAGTGATTCCAGGCTAGCGGGAGATTACGAGCAGTACTTC.

The table lists this clonotype with a count of one. This chain uses TRBV9 with TRBJ1-2; the D is unclear. Trimming removed 4 bases at V and 6 bases at J, with 13 bases between. The CDR3 extends over 13 amino acids. CDR1 is SGDLS, CDR2 YYNGEE, per germline. CDR3 protein: CASSPWGIHGYTF. In DNA, the CDR3 is TGTGCCAGCAGCCCCTGGGGAATACATGGCTACACCTTC. The complete variable domain, with remaining parts taken from reference TRBV9 and TRBJ1-2, reads DSGVTQTPKHLITATGQRVTLRCSPRSGDLSVYWYQQSLDQGLQFLIQYYNGEERAKGNILERFSAQQFPDLHSELNLSSLELGDSALYFCASSPWGIHGYTFGSGTRLTVV.

This clonotype was counted at least ten times. This chain connects TRBV10-3 to TRBJ1-1, with D unclear. This CDR3 is 12 amino acids long. V was clipped by 8 bases and J by 1 base, with 8 bases between them. Germline CDR1 is ENHRY and CDR2 is SYGVKD. The CDR3 DNA sequence: TGTGCCATCGGAGGCAGGAACACTGAAGCTTTCTTT. Translated: CAIGGRNTEAFF.

This clonotype was detected ten times or more. V and J are TRBV7-9 and TRBJ2-7; D might be TRBD1 (6 bases). The CDR3 consists of 14 residues. V lost 2 bases, J lost 2 bases, and 10 bases lay in between. Germline V CDR1 and CDR2: SEHNR, FQNEAQ (reference sequence). This CDR3 reads CASSLPGATYEQYF. The CDR3, as DNA: TGTGCCAGCAGCTTACCAGGGGCGACCTACGAGCAGTACTTC.

The J gene is TRBJ1-5, the V gene TRBV28, with 9 bases that match TRBD1. After removal of 6 bases from V and 4 bases from J, the junction contained 7 bases not matched to a gene. The CDR3 covers 15 residues. CDR1 MDHEN and CDR2 SYDVKM come from the germline V gene. CDR3 DNA: TGTGCCAGCAGGCCGGACAGGGGAAGAAATCAGCCCCAGCATTTT. Its protein is CASRPDRGRNQPQHF.

J is TRBJ1-5 and V is TRBV6-1, with D uncertain. The germline V gene encodes CDR1 MNHNS and CDR2 SASEGT. V lost 4 bases and J lost 1, with 14 bases in between. This CDR3 spans 16 amino acids. The CDR3, as DNA: TGTGCCAGCAGTGCCCTGGCCCCTGCGAGCAATCAGCCCCAGCATTTT. Its protein is CASSALAPASNQPQHF.

The chain joins TRBV2 to TRBJ1-2, with a possible D match to TRBD1 (5 bases). V lost 3 bases and J 12 bases, leaving 14 bases between the germline ends. This CDR3 comprises 12 residues. Germline CDR1 SNHLY, CDR2 FYNNEI. The CDR3 DNA reads as TGTGCCAGCAGTGAGGGGCCAGCTGACCACACCTTC. Its protein is CASSEGPADHTF.